This TCR beta chain was sequenced during a study of human T cells and chemical hapten exposure. The study's findings and limits: The number of TCRs above 1 in 1000 frequency did not change after DPC sensitization.

This clonotype has a count of ten or more. Its specificity is not known. The germline CDR1 and CDR2 sequences are MNHEY and SVGAGI. With 3 bases removed from V and 3 bases from J, the gap between germline ends came to 18 bases. The CDR3 loop spans 16 amino acids. The time point here: patch test 1, 2 weeks after DPC sensitization. Treatment noted: therapeutic diphenylcyclopropenone sensitization with weekly scalp DPC. Those who donated were patients with alopecia, 18 to 70 years of age, and suitable for DPC. It was from unfractionated whole blood that total RNA was extracted. TCRdb itself ran the RACE reads through MiXCR, one entry per CDR3 protein. The table shows some 120,000 distinct CDR3 sequences, with around 10% occurring only once.

Sequenced here: whole blood, sampled in connection with sensitization to the hapten diphenylcyclopropenone (DPC). The TCR originated in a woman between 45 and 60 years old with alopecia areata. Some clones in this sample may be carry-over from other donors' samples. The V call is TRBV6-5, the J call TRBJ2-7, with D perhaps assigned TRBD1 or TRBD2 (5 bases each). CDR3 residues: CASSYPLGTGRYEQYF. The CDR3 region has the DNA TGTGCCAGCAGTTATCCCCTAGGTACGGGGCGCTACGAGCAGTACTTC.